A selection of T cell receptor beta chains follows, all from one sample in a study of T cells in Graves' hyperthyroidism and ophthalmopathy. TCRdb fed the multiplex PCR reads into MiXCR, producing one record per CDR3 protein. The profile covers roughly 550,000 distinct CDR3 sequences, with around 16% appearing a single time and less than 30% taken by the ten largest. The specimen sequenced was blood. The origin of the receptors is a woman in her thirties with Graves' ophthalmopathy. Both conserved end residues are part of each CDR3. D genes are given only for firm matches. Size is stated for part of the rows, as once, few or many counts, or as a class when the clone is expanded.

j_call	v_call	d_call	clone_size	cdr3_length	cdr3_nt	cdr3_aa
TRBJ1-1	TRBV12-3/TRBV12-4	TRBD1	many	13	TGTGCCAGCAGTCCCCACAGGGGTACTGAAGCTTTCTTT	CASSPHRGTEAFF
TRBJ2-2	TRBV6-2/TRBV6-3	TRBD2	NA	14	TGTGCCAGCAGTGGGGGGGTGAACACCGGGGAGCTGTTTTTT	CASSGGVNTGELFF
TRBJ1-2	TRBV7-2	NA	many	14	TGTGCCAGCAGCCGAACGCTGACAAACTATGGCTACACCTTC	CASSRTLTNYGYTF
TRBJ2-6	TRBV28	TRBD1	many	17	TGTGCCAGCAGTTTTGGCAGGGGGAAATCTGGGGCCAACGTCCTGACTTTC	CASSFGRGKSGANVLTF
TRBJ2-5	TRBV20-1	NA	many	11	TGCAGTGCTAGATTGGTAGAGACCCAGTACTTC	CSARLVETQYF
TRBJ1-2	TRBV3-1	NA	many	14	TGTGCCAGCAGCCAAGGGTCTTCGGGCTATGGCTACACCTTC	CASSQGSSGYGYTF
TRBJ2-3	TRBV29-1	TRBD2	many	17	TGCAGCGTTGAAGGGATACTAGCGGATTCTCTCACAGATACGCAGTATTTT	CSVEGILADSLTDTQYF
TRBJ1-6	TRBV6-4	TRBD1	few	16	TGTGCCAGCAGTGACTCAATGGGACAGTCCAATTCACCCCTCCACTTT	CASSDSMGQSNSPLHF
TRBJ1-2	TRBV2	NA	many	13	TGTGCCAGCAGCGCTATGCCCTACTATGGCTACACCTTC	CASSAMPYYGYTF
TRBJ1-1	TRBV6-6	TRBD1	many	12	TGTGCCAGCAGTTACAAGTGGGACAGAGCTTTCTTT	CASSYKWDRAFF
TRBJ2-3	TRBV6-1	TRBD1	few	13	TGTGCCAGCAGAGGAACAGGGGTAGATACGCAGTATTTT	CASRGTGVDTQYF
TRBJ2-2	TRBV5-5	TRBD2	few	17	TGTGCCAGCAGCTTGTTCGGGAGGGCCGGTAACACCGGGGAGCTGTTTTTT	CASSLFGRAGNTGELFF
TRBJ2-7	TRBV28	TRBD1	many	15	TGTGCCAGCAGTATAGGGACCGGGACAGCCTACGAGCAGTACTTC	CASSIGTGTAYEQYF
TRBJ2-1	TRBV28	NA	many	14	TGTGCCAGCAGCCCTGCAGGCCGTGGGAGTGAGCAGTTCTTC	CASSPAGRGSEQFF
TRBJ1-4	TRBV15	TRBD1	many	14	TGTGCCACCAGCAGAGGACAGGGTAATGAAAAACTGTTTTTT	CATSRGQGNEKLFF
TRBJ2-1	TRBV6-2/TRBV6-3	NA	many	12	TGTGCCAGCAGTGCACTTGGCAATGAGCAGTTCTTC	CASSALGNEQFF
TRBJ2-7	TRBV28	TRBD1	many	15	TGTGCCAGCAACTATCAGGGGGCGAGATCCTACGAGCAGTACTTC	CASNYQGARSYEQYF
TRBJ2-6	TRBV10-3	TRBD2	NA	18	TGTGCCATCAGTGCGTCTAGCGGGATCCTCTCTGGGGCCAACGTCCTGACTTTC	CAISASSGILSGANVLTF
TRBJ1-4	TRBV11-2	NA	few	12	TGTGCCAGCAGCTTAGAGCTCGGAAAACTGTTTTTT	CASSLELGKLFF
TRBJ1-1	TRBV20-1	TRBD1	many	15	TGCAGTGCAATAAGGACAGGGGTAATGAACACTGAAGCTTTCTTT	CSAIRTGVMNTEAFF
TRBJ2-7	TRBV20-1	NA	many	12	TGCAGTGCTCGCGACTCCTTCTACGAGCAGTACTTC	CSARDSFYEQYF
TRBJ2-3	TRBV14	TRBD2	many	18	TGTGCCAGCAGCCCTCACATTGGGACTAGCGGGAGCACAGATACGCAGTATTTT	CASSPHIGTSGSTDTQYF
TRBJ2-7	TRBV7-2	TRBD2	few	14	TGTGCCAGCAGCTTGGGGGGAGGGAACTACGAGCAGTACTTC	CASSLGGGNYEQYF
TRBJ1-4	TRBV20-1	TRBD1	many	14	TGCAGTGGATTGGAAGGGGGCTCAGGGGAAAAACTGTTTTTT	CSGLEGGSGEKLFF
TRBJ1-1	TRBV7-2	NA	few	14	TGTGCCAGCAGCTTATCCCTATTGAACACTGAAGCTTTCTTT	CASSLSLLNTEAFF
TRBJ1-6	TRBV2	TRBD1	NA	12	TGTGCCAGCAGGGGGACAGGGTCACCCCTCCACTTT	CASRGTGSPLHF
TRBJ1-1	TRBV6-1	NA	few	15	TGTGCCAGCACTCAAGCCTATAGACGGGGCACTGAAGCTTTCTTT	CASTQAYRRGTEAFF
TRBJ2-1	TRBV6-1	TRBD2	few	16	TGTGCCAGCAGTGACTCCGCGGGAGGGCAATCGGTTGAGCAGTTCTTC	CASSDSAGGQSVEQFF